Below are 7 T cell receptor beta chains sequenced from a single sample in a study of monozygotic twins with inflammatory bowel disease. No DNA is given; TCRdb re-called the 5' RACE reads and lists each CDR3 protein once. This sample contains about 380,000 distinct CDR3 sequences. Sequences were obtained from blood. All receptors come from a human donor with ulcerative colitis or Crohn's disease, or a healthy co-twin of an affected twin (not recorded which).

The V gene is TRBV15, the J gene TRBJ1-5. The germline gives CDR1 LNHNV, CDR2 YYDKDF (reference sequence). CDR3 size: 15 residues. Here the CDR3 reads CATSGSPRGNQPQHF.

The chain carries TRBV5-1 and TRBJ2-7; TCRdb returns TRBD1, unconfirmable since there is no DNA. The CDR3 is 15 residues long. Germline V gene lookup returns CDR1 SGHRS and CDR2 YFSETQ. CDR3 region: CASSLTLGQINEQYF.

The chain recombines TRBV5-1 with TRBJ2-7; TCRdb's D call of TRBD2 is untestable without DNA. Germline values: CDR1 SGHRS, CDR2 YFSETQ. The CDR3 has 15 residues. CDR3 in amino acids: CASSLELAGNYEQYF.

The chain joins TRBV2 to TRBJ2-7; TCRdb lists TRBD1, though no DNA is available to test this call. Germline lookup yields CDR1 SNHLY and CDR2 FYNNEI. CDR3 size: 14 residues. CDR3 in amino acids: CASSARTNPYEQYF.

This chain uses TRBV12-3 or TRBV12-4 with TRBJ2-1. The CDR3 sequence is 15 residues long. The CDR3: CASTRWGSSYNEQFF.

The chain carries TRBV24-1 and TRBJ2-1; the TCRdb call, TRBD1, lacks DNA for checking. The CDR3 consists of 14 residues. CDR1 is KGHDR, CDR2 SFDVKD, per germline. This CDR3 reads CATRGQGRRNEQFF.

The CDR3 here is CASSIRGGYQPQHF. The genes are TRBV12-3 or TRBV12-4 and TRBJ1-5; TCRdb lists TRBD1, though no DNA is available to test this call. The CDR3 totals 14 residues.